One sample yielded the 11 T cell receptor beta chains listed below, sequenced in a study of cytomegalovirus exposure and HLA in healthy donors. In the PCR, 60 Vbeta and 13 Jbeta primers were used. Data came from immunoSEQ multiplex PCR; TCRdb stores just in-frame clones and leaves some out. The sample yields some 130,000 clones, around 79% seen once. Material for sequencing was PBMCs. The receptor set was obtained from a man aged 40-49 years in good health and CMV-seropositive.

The genes are TRBV15 and TRBJ1-2, with a tentative D call TRBD1 (6 bases). Trimming shortened V by 1 base and J by 4 bases, and 13 bases separated the two germline ends. This CDR3 region has 15 residues. Germline lookup yields CDR1 LNHNV and CDR2 YYDKDF (reference sequence). CDR3 sequence: CATSRASGDAYGYTF. In DNA form, the CDR3 reads TGTGCCACCAGCAGAGCCTCAGGGGACGCCTATGGCTACACCTTC.

This clone was found a few times. The chain links TRBV5-1 to TRBJ2-1; 8 bases align to TRBD2. After removal of 2 bases from V and 5 bases from J, the junction contained 6 bases not matched to a gene. This CDR3 region has 15 residues. Germline V CDR1 and CDR2: SGHRS, YFSETQ. The CDR3 DNA follows: TGCGCCAGCAGCTTAACGGGACTAGGGGACAATGAGCAGTTCTTC. It is translated as CASSLTGLGDNEQFF.

The genes are TRBV9 and TRBJ1-1, with D tentatively TRBD1 (6 bases). The CDR3 totals 17 residues. V lost 6 bases to trimming and J lost 1 base, with 22 bases between them. Germline CDR1 reads SGDLS; CDR2 reads YYNGEE. The CDR3 DNA reads TGTGCCAGCAACGGTTACGGGGGGCGCGTAGGGAACACTGAAGCTTTCTTT. This sequence encodes CASNGYGGRVGNTEAFF.

V usage is TRBV6-5 and J usage is TRBJ2-1, with 7 bases aligning to TRBD2. CDR3 length: 15 residues. Trimming took 3 bases from V and 4 from J; bases not matched to a gene: 6. The germline V gene encodes CDR1 MNHEY and CDR2 SVGAGI. The CDR3 is CASSYVLAAYNEQFF. Written as DNA, the CDR3 is TGTGCCAGCAGTTATGTGCTAGCGGCTTACAATGAGCAGTTCTTC.

V usage is TRBV21-1 and J usage is TRBJ2-1; the table's D call, TRBD1, was not checked against the DNA. TRBV21-1 is termed a pseudogene. The CDR3 totals 16 residues. CDR3 DNA: TGTGCCAGCAGCAAAGGGCCCCCGACAGGGAGGAATGAGCAGTTCTTC. This sequence encodes CASSKGPPTGRNEQFF.

This rearrangement joins TRBV7-2 to TRBJ1-5; D is undetermined. The CDR3 loop spans 14 amino acids. Trimming stripped 5 bases from V and 6 bases from J, with 14 bases between. The germline CDR1 and CDR2 sequences are SGHTA and FQGNSA. The CDR3 bases are TGTGCCAGCAGCCCTAGGGAGGTGGGTCAGCCCCAGCATTTT. Translating gives CASSPREVGQPQHF.

The chain employs TRBV6-5 and TRBJ2-5; 10 bases line up with TRBD2. The J call is uncertain, as TRBJ2-7 better fits the DNA end. CDR1 MNHEY and CDR2 SVGAGI come from the germline V gene. The CDR3 runs to 15 residues. The CDR3 DNA sequence: TGTGCCAGCAGTCCCACTAGCGGGACGTCCTACGAGCAGTACTTC. This codes for CASSPTSGTSYEQYF.

The chain links TRBV25-1 to TRBJ2-3; 8 bases match TRBD2. The germline CDR1 and CDR2 sequences are MGHDK and SYGVNS. CDR3 size: 15 residues. V was clipped by 8 bases and J by 2 bases; unmatched bases: 9. CDR3 protein: CASGGGLALTDTQYF. In nucleotides, the CDR3 is TGTGCCAGCGGAGGAGGACTAGCCCTCACAGATACGCAGTATTTT.

The chain couples TRBV10-1 to TRBJ2-3; TRBD2 matches at 10 bases. The CDR3 length is 15 residues. J gave up 3 bases and V 7 bases, and 7 bases lay outside the gene matches. Germline V lookup: CDR1 WNHNN, CDR2 SYGVQD (reference sequence). The CDR3 protein is CASMASGSGTDTQYF. CDR3 in DNA: TGCGCCAGCATGGCTAGCGGGAGCGGGACAGATACGCAGTATTTT.

The chain is built from TRBV28 and TRBJ2-7, with 8 nucleotides matching TRBD2. The CDR3 spans 14 residues. V lost 1 base, J lost 3 bases, and 2 bases stayed unmatched. Germline CDR1 and CDR2: MDHEN and SYDVKM. The CDR3 sequence is CASSLSSGSYEQYF. The CDR3 DNA reads as TGTGCCAGCAGTTTATCCAGCGGGAGCTACGAGCAGTACTTC. The variable domain in full, with the rest retrieved from reference TRBV28 and TRBJ2-7, is DVKVTQSSRYLVKRTGEKVFLECVQDMDHENMFWYRQDPGLGLRLIYFSYDVKMKEKGDIPEGYSVSREKKERFSLILESASTNQTSMYLCASSLSSGSYEQYFGPGTRLTVT.

This clone was seen a handful of times. The J gene is TRBJ1-2, the V gene TRBV11-2, with 7 bases lining up with TRBD1. V lost 5 bases and J lost 4; bases outside the gene matches: 7. This CDR3 is 14 amino acids long. CDR1 is SGHAT, CDR2 FQNNGV, per germline. The CDR3 loop reads CASSKTGDSYGYTF. For the CDR3, the DNA is TGTGCCAGCAGCAAAACGGGGGACAGCTATGGCTACACCTTC. The complete variable domain, with remaining parts taken from reference TRBV11-2 and TRBJ1-2, reads EAGVAQSPRYKIIEKRQSVAFWCNPISGHATLYWYQQILGQGPKLLIQFQNNGVVDDSQLPKDRFSAERLKGVDSTLKIQPAKLEDSAVYLCASSKTGDSYGYTFGSGTRLTVV.